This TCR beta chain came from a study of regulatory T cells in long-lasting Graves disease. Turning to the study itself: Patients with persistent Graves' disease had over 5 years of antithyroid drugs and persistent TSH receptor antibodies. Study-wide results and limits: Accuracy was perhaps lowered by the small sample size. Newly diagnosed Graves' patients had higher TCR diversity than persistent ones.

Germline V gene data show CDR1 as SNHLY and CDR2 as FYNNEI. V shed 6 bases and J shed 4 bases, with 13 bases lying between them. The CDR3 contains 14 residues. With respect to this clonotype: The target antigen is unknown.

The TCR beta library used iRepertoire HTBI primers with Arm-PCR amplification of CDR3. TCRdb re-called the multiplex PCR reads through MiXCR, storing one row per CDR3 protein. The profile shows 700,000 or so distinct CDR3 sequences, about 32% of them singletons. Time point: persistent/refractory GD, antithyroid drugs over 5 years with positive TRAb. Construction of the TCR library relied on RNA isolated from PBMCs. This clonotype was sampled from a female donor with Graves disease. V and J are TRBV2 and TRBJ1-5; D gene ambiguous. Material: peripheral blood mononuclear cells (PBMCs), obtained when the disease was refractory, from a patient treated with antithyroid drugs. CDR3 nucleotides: TGTGCCAGCAGACGAAGCCTGATGAATCAGCCCCAGCATTTT. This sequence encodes CASRRSLMNQPQHF.